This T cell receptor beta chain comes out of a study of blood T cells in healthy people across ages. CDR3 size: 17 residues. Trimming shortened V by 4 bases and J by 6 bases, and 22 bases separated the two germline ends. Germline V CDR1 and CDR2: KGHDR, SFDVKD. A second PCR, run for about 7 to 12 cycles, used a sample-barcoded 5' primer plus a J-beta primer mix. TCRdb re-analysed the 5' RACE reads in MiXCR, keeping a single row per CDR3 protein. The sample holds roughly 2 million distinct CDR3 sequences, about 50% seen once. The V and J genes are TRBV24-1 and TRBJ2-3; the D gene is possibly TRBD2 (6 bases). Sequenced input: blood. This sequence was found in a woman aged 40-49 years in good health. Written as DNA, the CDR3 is TGTGCCACCAGTGAGCCTGGACTAAGCCTACTAGGCGATACGCAGTATTTT. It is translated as CATSEPGLSLLGDTQYF.